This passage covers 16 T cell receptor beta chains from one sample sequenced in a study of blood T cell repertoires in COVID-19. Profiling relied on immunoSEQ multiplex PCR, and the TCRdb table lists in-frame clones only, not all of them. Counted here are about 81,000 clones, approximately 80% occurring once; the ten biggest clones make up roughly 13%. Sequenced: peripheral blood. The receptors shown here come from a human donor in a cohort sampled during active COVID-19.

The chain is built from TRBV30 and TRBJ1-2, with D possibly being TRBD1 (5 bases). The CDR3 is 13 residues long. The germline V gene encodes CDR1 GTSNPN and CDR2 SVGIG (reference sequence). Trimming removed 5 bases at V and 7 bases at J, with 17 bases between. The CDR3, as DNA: TGTGCCTGGGGCGGTCGCGGGGCTTTTGGCTACACCTTC. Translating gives CAWGGRGAFGYTF.

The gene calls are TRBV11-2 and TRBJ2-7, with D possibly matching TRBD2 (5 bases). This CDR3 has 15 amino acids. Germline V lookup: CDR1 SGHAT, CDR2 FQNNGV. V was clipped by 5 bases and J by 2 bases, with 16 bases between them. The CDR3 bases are TGTGCCAGCAGCCCCGCCGGGATCCCCCCCTACGAGCAGTACTTC. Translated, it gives CASSPAGIPPYEQYF.

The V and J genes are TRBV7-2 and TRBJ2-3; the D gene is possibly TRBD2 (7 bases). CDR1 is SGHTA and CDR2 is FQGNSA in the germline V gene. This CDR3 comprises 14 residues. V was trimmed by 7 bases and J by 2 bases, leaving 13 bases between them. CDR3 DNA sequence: TGTGCCAGCACATTAGGGGGGGTCACAGATACGCAGTATTTT. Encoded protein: CASTLGGVTDTQYF.

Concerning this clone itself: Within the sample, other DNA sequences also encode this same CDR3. The CDR3 DNA follows: TGCGCCAGCAGCCAAGACAGAAGAACTGGAAACACCATATATTTT. Translation: CASSQDRRTGNTIYF. The chain joins TRBV4-1 to TRBJ1-3; D gene unclear. The germline V and J ends were trimmed by 0 bases and 2 bases, with 8 bases remaining between them. The CDR3 is 15 amino acids. In germline, CDR1 is MGHRA, CDR2 YSYEKL.

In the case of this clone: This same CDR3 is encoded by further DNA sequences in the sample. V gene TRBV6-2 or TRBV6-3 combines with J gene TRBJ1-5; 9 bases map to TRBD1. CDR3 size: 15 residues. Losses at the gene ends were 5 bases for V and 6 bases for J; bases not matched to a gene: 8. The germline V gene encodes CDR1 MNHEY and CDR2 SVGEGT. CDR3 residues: CASSLTGGAGQPQHF. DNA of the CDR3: TGTGCCAGCAGTCTCACAGGGGGCGCGGGTCAGCCCCAGCATTTT.

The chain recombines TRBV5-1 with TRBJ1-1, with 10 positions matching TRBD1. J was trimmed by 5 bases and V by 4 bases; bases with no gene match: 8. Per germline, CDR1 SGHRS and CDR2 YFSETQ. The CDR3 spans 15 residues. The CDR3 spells CASSAPGTGETEAFF. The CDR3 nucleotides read TGCGCCAGCAGCGCTCCCGGGACAGGGGAGACTGAAGCTTTCTTT.

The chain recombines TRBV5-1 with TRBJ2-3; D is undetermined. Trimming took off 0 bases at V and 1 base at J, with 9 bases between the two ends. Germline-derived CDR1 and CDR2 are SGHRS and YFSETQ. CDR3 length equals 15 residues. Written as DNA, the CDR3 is TGCGCCAGCAGCTTGGCCCGGTTGGGCACAGATACGCAGTATTTT. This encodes CASSLARLGTDTQYF.

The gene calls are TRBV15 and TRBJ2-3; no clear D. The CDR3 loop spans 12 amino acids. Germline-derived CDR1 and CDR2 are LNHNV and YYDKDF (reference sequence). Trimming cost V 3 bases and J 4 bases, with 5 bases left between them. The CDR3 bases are TGTGCCACCAGCAGGAGCTCAGATACGCAGTATTTT. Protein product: CATSRSSDTQYF.

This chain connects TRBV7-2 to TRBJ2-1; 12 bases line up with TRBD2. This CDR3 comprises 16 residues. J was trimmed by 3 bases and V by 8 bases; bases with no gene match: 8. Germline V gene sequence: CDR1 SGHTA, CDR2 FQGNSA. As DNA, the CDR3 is TGTGCCAGCGGGGCTAGCGGGGGGGCCGTCTACAATGAGCAGTTCTTC. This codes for CASGASGGAVYNEQFF.

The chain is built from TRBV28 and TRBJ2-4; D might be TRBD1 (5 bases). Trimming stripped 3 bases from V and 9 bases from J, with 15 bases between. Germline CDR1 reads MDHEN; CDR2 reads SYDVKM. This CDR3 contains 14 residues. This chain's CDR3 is CASSFRAFPPIQYF. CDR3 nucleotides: TGTGCCAGCAGTTTCAGGGCTTTCCCCCCCATTCAGTACTTC.

The CDR3 DNA sequence: TGTGCCAGCAGCTGGGCGGCAGGGTTTGCGATTTCACCCCTCCACTTT. As protein: CASSWAAGFAISPLHF. This rearrangement joins TRBV5-5 to TRBJ1-6, with D possibly being TRBD1 (5 bases). CDR1 SGHKS and CDR2 YYEKEE come from the germline V gene (reference sequence). Trimming pared 3 bases from V and 9 bases from J, leaving 19 bases between. The CDR3 runs 16 residues. Full variable domain (outside the CDR3, taken from reference TRBV5-5 and TRBJ1-6): DAGVTQSPTHLIKTRGQQVTLRCSPISGHKSVSWYQQVLGQGPQFIFQYYEKEERGRGNFPDRFSARQFPNYSSELNVNALLLGDSALYLCASSWAAGFAISPLHFGNGTRLTVT.

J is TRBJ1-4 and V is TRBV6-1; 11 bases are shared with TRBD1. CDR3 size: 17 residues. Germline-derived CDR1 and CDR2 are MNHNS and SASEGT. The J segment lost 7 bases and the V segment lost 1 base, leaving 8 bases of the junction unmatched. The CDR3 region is CASSEDGPGTGGEKLFF. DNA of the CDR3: TGTGCCAGCAGTGAAGACGGACCTGGGACAGGGGGTGAAAAACTGTTTTTT.

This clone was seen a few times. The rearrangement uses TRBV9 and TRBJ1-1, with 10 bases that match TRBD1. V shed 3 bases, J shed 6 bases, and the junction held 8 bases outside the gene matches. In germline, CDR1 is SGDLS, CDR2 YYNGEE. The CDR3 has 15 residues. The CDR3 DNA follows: TGTGCCAGCAGCGCCTCCGGGACAGGGGTCGCTGAAGCTTTCTTT. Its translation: CASSASGTGVAEAFF.

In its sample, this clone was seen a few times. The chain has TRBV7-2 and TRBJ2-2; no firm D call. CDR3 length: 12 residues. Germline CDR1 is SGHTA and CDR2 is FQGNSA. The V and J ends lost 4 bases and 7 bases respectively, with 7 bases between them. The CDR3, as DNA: TGTGCCAGCAGCTCTTATCTCGGGGAGCTGTTTTTT. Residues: CASSSYLGELFF.

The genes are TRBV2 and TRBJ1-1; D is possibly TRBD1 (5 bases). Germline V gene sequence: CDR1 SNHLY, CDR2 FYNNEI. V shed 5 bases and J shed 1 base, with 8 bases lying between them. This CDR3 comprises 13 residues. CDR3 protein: CASSQGENTEAFF. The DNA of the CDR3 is TGTGCCAGCAGTCAGGGTGAGAACACTGAAGCTTTCTTT.

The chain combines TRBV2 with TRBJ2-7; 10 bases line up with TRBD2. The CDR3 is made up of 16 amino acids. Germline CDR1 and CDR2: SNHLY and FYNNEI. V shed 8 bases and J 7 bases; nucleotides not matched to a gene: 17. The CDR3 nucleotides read TGTGCCAGCCTACCCGATTCTAGCGGGGGAGTTCGAGAGCAGTACTTC. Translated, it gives CASLPDSSGGVREQYF.